A single sample is the source of the 6 T cell receptor beta chains below, sequenced in a study of OX40 agonist ivuxolimab in advanced cancers. Method: immunoSEQ multiplex PCR; TCRdb's copy keeps in-frame clones and lacks some. The table lists nearly 65,000 clones, 90% to 95% of them singletons. The sample in question was CD4+ or CD8+ T cells sorted from blood, obtained in a trial of the OX40 agonist ivuxolimab. The receptors originated from an adult with an advanced solid tumor such as melanoma, head and neck, liver or kidney cancer.

The chain employs TRBV15 and TRBJ1-4, with 9 bases that match TRBD1. The CDR3 is 14 residues long. CDR1 is LNHNV, CDR2 YYDKDF, per germline (reference sequence). Germline trimming cut 6 bases from V and 8 bases from J; bases unmatched to any gene: 7. For the CDR3, the DNA is TGTGCCACCAGTACCGGGACAGGGTTAGAAAAACTGTTTTTT. It codes for CATSTGTGLEKLFF.

The J gene is TRBJ2-1, the V gene TRBV14, with no clear D. This CDR3 comprises 16 residues. CDR1 and CDR2 (germline): SGHDN, FVKESK. V was shortened by 3 bases and J by 2 bases, with 14 bases between the two germline ends. The CDR3 spells CASSQTIGQPYNEQFF. The DNA of the CDR3 is TGTGCCAGCAGCCAGACAATAGGGCAACCCTACAATGAGCAGTTCTTC.

This clone was observed a single time. The chain links TRBV6-5 to TRBJ2-5, with a possible D match to TRBD1 (6 bases). The J call may not be correct, given that the DNA end is closer to TRBJ2-7. Per the germline V gene, CDR1 is MNHEY and CDR2 is SVGAGI. This CDR3 is built from 14 residues. In DNA form, the CDR3 reads TGTGCCAGCAGTTACTTCTCCAGGGGCTACGAGCAGTACTTC. Translation: CASSYFSRGYEQYF.

The genes are TRBV30 and TRBJ2-7; 9 positions agree with TRBD2. The J segment lost 3 bases and the V segment lost 0 bases, leaving 3 bases of the junction unmatched. CDR3 size: 14 residues. Germline V gene sequence: CDR1 GTSNPN, CDR2 SVGIG (reference sequence). The CDR3 region has the DNA TGTGCCTGGAGTGTACAAGCGGGAGGCTACGAGCAGTACTTC. This translates into CAWSVQAGGYEQYF.

The chain combines TRBV4-2 with TRBJ2-1; D perhaps matches TRBD2 (5 bases). The germline V gene encodes CDR1 LGHNA and CDR2 YNFKEQ. V was cut by 4 bases and J by 5 bases, with 9 bases left in between. CDR3 length: 13 residues. The CDR3 nucleotides read TGTGCCAGCAGCCGACCGGGGAACAATGAGCAGTTCTTC. This codes for CASSRPGNNEQFF.

This chain joins TRBV4-3 and TRBJ2-1; a possible D gene is TRBD1 (6 bases). This CDR3 contains 15 residues. CDR1 and CDR2 (germline): LGHNA, YSLEER. Trimming stripped 1 base from V and 1 base from J, with 8 bases between. The chain's CDR3 is CASSQVRGSYNEQFF. The CDR3 nucleotides read TGCGCCAGCAGCCAAGTGAGGGGGTCCTACAATGAGCAGTTCTTC.